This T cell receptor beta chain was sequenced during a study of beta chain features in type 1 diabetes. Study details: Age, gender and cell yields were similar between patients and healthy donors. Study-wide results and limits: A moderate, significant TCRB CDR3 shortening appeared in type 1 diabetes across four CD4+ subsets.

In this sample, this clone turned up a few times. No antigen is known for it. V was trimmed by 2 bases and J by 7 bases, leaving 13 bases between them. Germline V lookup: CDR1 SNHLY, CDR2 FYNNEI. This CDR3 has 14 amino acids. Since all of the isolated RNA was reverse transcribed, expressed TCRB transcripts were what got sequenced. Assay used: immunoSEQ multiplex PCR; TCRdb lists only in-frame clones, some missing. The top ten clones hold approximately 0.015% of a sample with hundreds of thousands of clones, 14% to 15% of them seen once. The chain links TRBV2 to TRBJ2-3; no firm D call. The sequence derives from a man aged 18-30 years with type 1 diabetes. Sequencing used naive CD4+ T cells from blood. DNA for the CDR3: TGTGCCAGCAGTGAATTTACCAGTAAGAATACGCAGTATTTT. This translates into CASSEFTSKNTQYF.